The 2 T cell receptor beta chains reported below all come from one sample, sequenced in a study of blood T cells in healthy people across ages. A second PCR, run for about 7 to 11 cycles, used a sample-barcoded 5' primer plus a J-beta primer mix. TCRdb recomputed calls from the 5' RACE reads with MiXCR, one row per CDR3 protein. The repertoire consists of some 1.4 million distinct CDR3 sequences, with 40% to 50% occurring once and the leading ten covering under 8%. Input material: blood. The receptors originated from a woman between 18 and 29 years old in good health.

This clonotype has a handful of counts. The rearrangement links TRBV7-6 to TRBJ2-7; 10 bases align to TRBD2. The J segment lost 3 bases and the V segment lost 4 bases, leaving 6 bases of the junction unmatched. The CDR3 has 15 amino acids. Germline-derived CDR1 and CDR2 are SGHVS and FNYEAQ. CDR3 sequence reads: CASSYPAGGVYEQYF. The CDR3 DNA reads TGTGCCAGCAGCTACCCAGCGGGAGGGGTCTACGAGCAGTACTTC. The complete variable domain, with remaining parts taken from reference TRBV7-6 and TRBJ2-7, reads GAGVSQSPRYKVTKRGQDVALRCDPISGHVSLYWYRQALGQGPEFLTYFNYEAQQDKSGLPNDRFSAERPEGSISTLTIQRTEQRDSAMYRCASSYPAGGVYEQYFGPGTRLTVT.

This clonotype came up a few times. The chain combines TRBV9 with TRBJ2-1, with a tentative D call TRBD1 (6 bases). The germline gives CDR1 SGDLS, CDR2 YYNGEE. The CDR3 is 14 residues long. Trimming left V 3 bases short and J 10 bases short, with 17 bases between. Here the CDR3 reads CASSGAARTDEQFF. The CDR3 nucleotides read TGTGCCAGCAGCGGCGCTGCCCGGACAGACGAGCAGTTCTTC. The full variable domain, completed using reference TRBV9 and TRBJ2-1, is DSGVTQTPKHLITATGQRVTLRCSPRSGDLSVYWYQQSLDQGLQFLIQYYNGEERAKGNILERFSAQQFPDLHSELNLSSLELGDSALYFCASSGAARTDEQFFGPGTRLTVL.